The clone carrying this TCR beta chain was detected only a few times. Its cognate antigen is unknown. The sample contains more than one DNA sequence encoding this CDR3. TCRdb re-processed the PCR reads through MiXCR. This sample has tens of thousands of clones, with roughly a sixth found just once. This sample is drawn from a study of metastatic and nonmetastatic thyroid tumors. Study-wide context: Malignant and benign thyroid patients had repertoires compared in peripheral blood and tumor or nodule tissue.

Before thyroid surgery, none of the patients had received any treatment. Per germline, CDR1 DFQATT and CDR2 SNEGSKA (reference sequence). The CDR3 is 15 residues long. General study results and limits: Compared with benign nodules, malignant thyroid tumors were reported to have significantly higher TCR beta diversity in both blood and tumor.

The sequenced sample was tumor tissue. J is TRBJ2-6 and V is TRBV20-1, with 9 bases identical to TRBD1. This sequence was found in a female donor with papillary thyroid cancer or a benign thyroid nodule (not recorded which). Some clones in this sample may be carry-over from other donors' samples. CDR3 sequence (DNA): TGCAAGGCGACAGGGGGTCTACCCGGGGCCAACGTCCTGACTTTC. It codes for CKATGGLPGANVLTF.